Here is one T cell receptor (beta chain) with its context. Its antigen remains undetermined. It has no much larger one-base neighbor in the sample; base qualities were not kept. A second Seattle source provided samples from volunteer blood donors who had recovered from COVID-19. Collaborating institutions collected whole blood in K2EDTA tubes following their own protocols. For TCRbeta analysis, collaborator samples were shipped as frozen whole blood, as isolated PBMCs, or as DNA extracted from either sample type. The source of the sample is a study of blood T cell repertoires in COVID-19 (dated by TCRdb to 2018 to 2020). Some background on the complete study: Collaborator samples came from the United States, Italy and Spain and covered acute and convalescent phases of COVID-19. A de-identified subject ID, COVID-19 status, age in years and sex were almost always included in the sample metadata. The samples were drawn from the first 160 participants of the ongoing ImmuneRACE study and from 950 to 1,500 subjects provided by 6 global collaborators. The material from the prospective study consisted of cDNA or gDNA derived from T cells, B-cell-depleted T cells, or PBMCs. The repertoires were released in a freely available public database meant as a resource for research on the immune response to SARS-CoV-2. Where available, HLA class I and class II types were taken from metadata supplied by the sample provider and were not determined by assay-based typing. Deeply sampled blood TCRbeta repertoires from subjects exposed to, actively infected with, or recovered from COVID-19 were included in the dataset. The paper as a whole reports these results and caveats: The quantity of clinical and demographic metadata differed by source and by participant and was supplied without curation.

The immunoSEQ Assay, a bias-controlled multiplex PCR, was used to amplify TCRbeta CDR3 regions from genomic DNA. The paper's data handling went like this. The number of nucleated cells in each sample was estimated by amplification of reference gene primers within the assay. To quantify the absolute abundance of each unique TCRbeta CDR3 rearrangement, sequence reads were collapsed and filtered. For each sample, productive Simpson clonality was calculated by taking the square root of Simpson's diversity index across productive rearrangements. TCRdb took this table from immuneACCESS and kept in-frame rearrangements with V and J called. Such tables lack part of the clones; where checked against another copy, unresolved V genes explain under half of the gap, and the rest is unexplained. For V, J and clone size, that table is used; D and trimming come from the DNA. In all, the sample holds 200,000 to 250,000 clones, and around 84% of those were seen once. Under 3.5% of the sample comes from the top ten.

The germline V and J ends show losses of 6 bases and 6 bases respectively, and no gene match explains 4 bases of the junction. The CDR3 runs 15 amino acids, cysteine and phenylalanine included. Only the CDR3 part of the read is kept: 45 bases, read in frame from the first base. Reading the germline V gene (reference sequence) gives CDR1 SGHKS and CDR2 YYEKEE. Sample: peripheral blood. The sequence joins TRBV5-5 to TRBJ2-2, with TRBD2 matching 14 junction bases. This TCR came from a man aged 45-60 years who had recovered from COVID-19. The DNA sequence is TGTGCCAGCACGGGACTAGCGGGAGAGCCCGGGGAGCTGTTTTTT. Translated, it reads CASTGLAGEPGELFF.